These 22 T cell receptor beta chains originate from one sample sequenced in a study of T cell changes during pregnancy in multiple sclerosis. Here immunoSEQ multiplex PCR was the method, and the copy in TCRdb shows in-frame clones only, minus some. The data show fewer than 60,000 clones, approximately 92% seen once. The starting material was CD4+ T cells from peripheral blood mononuclear cells, obtained after pregnancy. Source of these receptors: a female donor with multiple sclerosis, enrolled in a pregnancy study.

The rearrangement joins TRBV7-3 to TRBJ1-2, with D possibly being TRBD1 (6 bases). This CDR3 spans 13 amino acids. Per germline, CDR1 SGHTA and CDR2 FQGTGA. Trimming took 3 bases from V and 8 from J, leaving 13 bases between them. As DNA, the CDR3 is TGTGCCAGCAGCTTTCGGGGGGCAAGGGGCTACACCTTC. The encoded protein is CASSFRGARGYTF.

The rearrangement uses TRBV19 and TRBJ1-6, with a weak D call TRBD1 (5 bases). Trimming took off 9 bases at V and 4 bases at J, with 16 bases between the two ends. The germline V gene has CDR1 LNHDA and CDR2 SQIVND (reference sequence). The CDR3 covers 15 residues. CDR3 region: CASHKGTLYNSPLHF. For the CDR3, the DNA is TGTGCCAGCCACAAAGGGACTTTATATAATTCACCCCTCCACTTT.

This clone appeared a single time. This chain joins TRBV6-5 and TRBJ2-3, with no clear D. V shed 5 bases and J shed 3 bases, with 9 bases lying between them. Per germline, CDR1 MNHEY and CDR2 SVGAGI. The length of the CDR3 is 13 residues. The CDR3 loop reads CASSRVTTDTQYF. In DNA form, the CDR3 reads TGTGCCAGCAGTCGGGTCACGACAGATACGCAGTATTTT.

This rearrangement joins TRBV2 to TRBJ1-5; 8 nucleotides align to TRBD1. Germline assignment: CDR1 SNHLY and CDR2 FYNNEI. The CDR3 contains 16 residues. V was pared by 7 bases and J by 0 bases, with 8 bases of the junction left unmatched. CDR3: CASTETGVYSNQPQHF. The CDR3, as DNA: TGTGCCAGCACCGAGACAGGGGTTTATAGCAATCAGCCCCAGCATTTT.

The chain couples TRBV4-3 to TRBJ2-2; TRBD2 agrees at 13 bases. Germline V lookup: CDR1 LGHNA, CDR2 YSLEER. The CDR3 extends over 18 amino acids. Trimming cost V 3 bases and J 4 bases; bases outside gene matches: 8. The CDR3 DNA reads TGCGCCAGCAGCCATCTCGGGACTAGCGGGGTGGGCACCGGGGAGCTGTTTTTT. Encoded protein: CASSHLGTSGVGTGELFF.

The chain carries TRBV4-3 and TRBJ1-2, with 8 positions matching TRBD1. V trimming: 4 bases; J trimming: 5 bases; junction bases outside the gene matches: 15. Per germline, CDR1 LGHNA and CDR2 YSLEER. The CDR3 loop spans 17 amino acids. The CDR3 loop reads CASSPDPRQGRHYGYTF. In DNA form, the CDR3 reads TGCGCCAGCAGCCCTGATCCCCGACAGGGGAGACATTATGGCTACACCTTC.

The V gene is TRBV4-3, the J gene TRBJ1-3; D may be TRBD1 (6 bases). Germline V gene lookup returns CDR1 LGHNA and CDR2 YSLEER. V was cut by 3 bases and J by 5 bases, with 17 bases left in between. The CDR3 is 16 residues long. The CDR3 here is CASSQDIRGHRNTIYF. The DNA for the CDR3 is TGCGCCAGCAGCCAGGATATTCGGGGACACCGAAACACCATATATTTT.

This clone was observed a handful of times. The chain joins TRBV7-9 to TRBJ1-6; unclear D gene. The CDR3 totals 14 residues. The germline CDR1 and CDR2 sequences are SEHNR and FQNEAQ (reference sequence). V was clipped by 1 base and J by 4 bases, with 5 bases between them. The CDR3 bases are TGTGCCAGCAGCTTAGAACAGTATAATTCACCCCTCCACTTT. This encodes CASSLEQYNSPLHF.

This chain joins TRBV7-7 and TRBJ2-1, with TRBD1 as a possible D gene (5 bases). The CDR3 loop spans 14 amino acids. Trimming removed 5 bases at V and 12 bases at J, with 20 bases between. Germline V gene lookup returns CDR1 SSHAT and CDR2 FNYEAQ (reference sequence). DNA for the CDR3: TGTGCCAGCAGCCCCAGGGCAGACCCTTCTCGGCAGTTCTTC. The encoded protein is CASSPRADPSRQFF.

The chain uses TRBV30 and TRBJ2-3; tentative D call: TRBD2 (6 bases). Trimming removed 2 bases from V and 3 bases from J, with 15 bases in between. CDR3 length equals 15 residues. Germline lookup yields CDR1 GTSNPN and CDR2 SVGIG (reference sequence). The DNA for the CDR3 is TGTGCCTGGAGTCGGGACTTGACCGGGACAGATACGCAGTATTTT. The encoded protein is CAWSRDLTGTDTQYF.

This clone was seen a single time. The chain combines TRBV7-2 with TRBJ1-2; 10 nucleotides align to TRBD1. CDR3 length: 14 amino acids. V shed 5 bases, J shed 7 bases, and the junction held 7 bases outside the gene matches. Germline CDR1 reads SGHTA; CDR2 reads FQGNSA. The CDR3 region has the DNA TGTGCCAGCAGCGCCAGACAGGGGGCGGGTGGCTACACCTTC. Its protein product is CASSARQGAGGYTF.

V usage is TRBV7-3 and J usage is TRBJ2-3; the D is unclear. CDR1 and CDR2 (germline): SGHTA, FQGTGA. The V end was cut by 5 bases, the J end by 4 bases, with 13 bases between. CDR3 length equals 14 residues. CDR3 sequence: CASSLSRASDTQYF. The CDR3 coding sequence is TGTGCCAGCAGCCTCTCCAGAGCGTCAGATACGCAGTATTTT.

The chain joins TRBV11-2 to TRBJ1-3; 7 bases align to TRBD1. V was clipped by 1 base and J by 0 bases; unmatched bases: 6. CDR3 length: 17 amino acids. Germline CDR1 is SGHAT and CDR2 is FQNNGV. CDR3 bases: TGTGCCAGCAGCTTAGGATGGAACAGGGGCTCTGGAAACACCATATATTTT. Protein product: CASSLGWNRGSGNTIYF.

The V gene is TRBV4-2, the J gene TRBJ2-1; 9 nucleotides line up with TRBD1. Germline V lookup: CDR1 LGHNA, CDR2 YNFKEQ. This CDR3 is built from 13 residues. After removal of 4 bases from V and 10 bases from J, the junction contained 5 bases not matched to a gene. CDR3 protein: CASSPQGASEQFF. CDR3 sequence (DNA): TGTGCCAGCAGCCCACAGGGGGCGAGCGAGCAGTTCTTC.

This chain joins TRBV2 and TRBJ2-7; 13 bases map to TRBD2. The CDR3 consists of 15 residues. Per germline, CDR1 SNHLY and CDR2 FYNNEI. Losses at the gene ends were 5 bases for V and 6 bases for J; bases not matched to a gene: 7. CDR3 in amino acids: CASSPRTSGGSEQYF. DNA of the CDR3: TGTGCCAGCAGTCCCCGGACTAGCGGGGGAAGCGAGCAGTACTTC.

V gene TRBV5-4 combines with J gene TRBJ1-2; D is possibly TRBD1 (5 bases). CDR1 is SGHNT, CDR2 YYREEE, per germline (reference sequence). The CDR3 runs 16 residues. The V end was cut by 2 bases, the J end by 4 bases, with 18 bases between. The CDR3 DNA is TGTGCCAGCAGCTTCCCCAGCAGGGAGGAAAGCTATGGCTACACCTTC. Translation: CASSFPSREESYGYTF.

V and J are TRBV5-6 and TRBJ2-5; D is uncertain. V was trimmed by 0 bases and J by 8 bases, leaving 8 bases between them. The CDR3 runs to 12 residues. In germline, CDR1 is SGHDT, CDR2 YYEEEE. The CDR3 protein is CASSLAGDTQYF. The CDR3 nucleotides are TGTGCCAGCAGCTTGGCGGGTGATACCCAGTACTTC.

The gene calls are TRBV18 and TRBJ1-4, with TRBD1 matching 7 bases. CDR1 and CDR2 from the germline V gene are KGHSH and LQKENI. V dropped 3 bases and J dropped 1; count of bases not matched to a gene: 2. The CDR3 sequence is 15 residues long. The CDR3 bases are TGTGCCAGCTCACCGCGGGACAGAACTAATGAAAAACTGTTTTTT. It is translated as CASSPRDRTNEKLFF.

V gene TRBV19 combines with J gene TRBJ1-1, with a possible D match to TRBD1 (6 bases). The CDR3 has 17 residues. Germline V gives CDR1 LNHDA, CDR2 SQIVND (reference sequence). V lost 4 bases and J lost 4, with 22 bases in between. CDR3 loop: CASSTPGTPSRVTEAFF. In nucleotides, the CDR3 is TGTGCCAGTAGTACACCCGGGACACCTAGTAGGGTCACTGAAGCTTTCTTT.

V and J are TRBV7-6 and TRBJ2-7; possibly TRBD2 for D (5 bases). With 3 bases removed from V and 5 bases from J, the gap between germline ends came to 11 bases. The CDR3 sequence is 13 residues long. Germline assignment: CDR1 SGHVS and CDR2 FNYEAQ. DNA for the CDR3: TGTGCCAGCAGCTTCCCGGGGAGTGACGAGCAGTACTTC. This sequence encodes CASSFPGSDEQYF.

The CDR3, as DNA: TGTGCCAGCAGCCCAACTTTCCAAGAGACCCAGTACTTC. Translating it yields CASSPTFQETQYF. The rearrangement uses TRBV7-2 and TRBJ2-5; D call uncertain. Deletions cut 5 bases from V and 1 base from J, with 8 bases between. The CDR3 has 13 residues. Germline CDR1 is SGHTA and CDR2 is FQGNSA. The whole variable domain, filled in from reference TRBV7-2 and TRBJ2-5, reads GAGVSQSPSNKVTEKGKDVELRCDPISGHTALYWYRQSLGQGLEFLIYFQGNSAPDKSGLPSDRFSAERTGGSVSTLTIQRTQQEDSAVYLCASSPTFQETQYFGPGTRLLVL.

Comment on this clone: At one of its ends the junction is not consistent with the germline gene, which may arise from a read error. The V and J genes are TRBV6-1 and TRBJ2-7; D is perhaps TRBD2 (5 bases). Germline lookup yields CDR1 MNHNS and CDR2 SASEGT. This CDR3 region has 17 residues. Here the CDR3 reads CASREGVPSRVVYEQYF. CDR3 in DNA: TGTGCCAGCAGGGAAGGAGTGCCTAGCCGGGTCGTCTACGAGCAGTACTTC.